One and the same sample provided the 32 T cell receptor beta chains below, sequenced in a study of blood T cell repertoires in COVID-19 (dated by TCRdb to the early 2020s). The protocol used for the library was the immunoSEQ multiplex PCR assay. TCRdb limited this immuneACCESS table to in-frame rearrangements with V and J called. A share of clones is missing; checked studies link under half to unresolved V genes, and the rest is unexplained. This sample has about 230,000 clones in its table, and around 84% of those were observed once. The ten largest clonotypes hold around 2.4% of the sample. Sequencing used peripheral blood. Every receptor here comes from a man aged 35-49 years who had recovered from COVID-19.

The V and J genes are TRBV10-3 and TRBJ1-1, with a weak D call TRBD1 (6 bases). Per germline, CDR1 ENHRY and CDR2 SYGVKD. V lost 10 bases, J lost 1 base, and 16 bases lay in between. The CDR3 covers 14 residues. In nucleotides, the CDR3 is TGTGCCACCACGGCGCAGGGACAGAACACTGAAGCTTTCTTT. The encoded protein is CATTAQGQNTEAFF.

The CDR3 DNA reads TGTGCCTGGAGTTCCGGTCCCACCTACAATGAGCAGTTCTTC. This codes for CAWSSGPTYNEQFF. The chain recombines TRBV30 with TRBJ2-1; no firm D call. CDR1 and CDR2 (germline): GTSNPN, SVGIG (reference sequence). This CDR3 is built from 14 residues. V gave up 2 bases and J gave up 2 bases, with 10 bases separating them.

This chain joins TRBV7-2 and TRBJ1-2; TRBD1 aligns across 7 bases. The V and J ends lost 5 bases and 3 bases, in that order; junction bases with no gene match: 3. Per germline, CDR1 SGHTA and CDR2 FQGNSA. The CDR3 is 13 residues long. CDR3 DNA sequence: TGTGCCAGCAGCCCAACAGGGGACTATGGCTACACCTTC. It specifies CASSPTGDYGYTF.

In its sample, this clone was seen a few times. J is TRBJ1-1 and V is TRBV2, with D tentatively TRBD1 (6 bases). Germline CDR1 is SNHLY and CDR2 is FYNNEI. Trimming shortened V by 4 bases and J by 4 bases, and 10 bases separated the two germline ends. CDR3 length equals 13 residues. CDR3 sequence reads: CASSAGEGTEAFF. The CDR3 DNA is TGTGCCAGCAGTGCAGGGGAAGGCACTGAAGCTTTCTTT.

This sequence joins TRBV4-1 and TRBJ2-1, with a weak D call TRBD2 (6 bases). Germline CDR1 and CDR2: MGHRA and YSYEKL. This CDR3 is built from 13 residues. The V and J ends lost 6 bases and 7 bases respectively, with 13 bases between them. Here the CDR3 DNA reads TGCGCCAGCAGGAACAGTGGAGGGAATGAGCAGTTCTTC. It is translated as CASRNSGGNEQFF.

This chain joins TRBV19 and TRBJ1-5, with D unclear. The CDR3 runs to 13 residues. The germline V and J ends were trimmed by 7 bases and 6 bases, with 13 bases remaining between them. Germline CDR1 is LNHDA and CDR2 is SQIVND (reference sequence). This CDR3 is CASKASRFQPQHF. CDR3 coding DNA: TGTGCCAGTAAGGCAAGCAGGTTTCAGCCCCAGCATTTT. The whole variable domain, filled in from reference TRBV19 and TRBJ1-5, reads DGGITQSPKYLFRKEGQNVTLSCEQNLNHDAMYWYRQDPGQGLRLIYYSQIVNDFQKGDIAEGYSVSREKKESFPLTVTSAQKNPTAFYLCASKASRFQPQHFGDGTRLSIL.

The chain links TRBV6-1 to TRBJ2-1; TRBD2 matches 7 bases. Trimming removed 0 bases from V and 4 bases from J; junction bases left unmatched: 3. Germline CDR1 MNHNS, CDR2 SASEGT. The CDR3 covers 15 residues. In nucleotides, the CDR3 is TGTGCCAGCAGTGAAGCGGGGGGGGATTACAATGAGCAGTTCTTC. As protein: CASSEAGGDYNEQFF.

The chain combines TRBV11-2 with TRBJ1-1; D gene ambiguous. Trimming stripped 7 bases from V and 4 bases from J, with 16 bases between. This CDR3 spans 14 amino acids. CDR1 is SGHAT and CDR2 is FQNNGV in the germline V gene. The CDR3 region is CASNLPPQSTEAFF. CDR3 DNA: TGTGCCAGCAACTTGCCCCCACAGTCCACTGAAGCTTTCTTT.

The chain has TRBV19 and TRBJ2-7, with D possibly matching TRBD2 (6 bases). This CDR3 is 13 amino acids long. V lost 5 bases to trimming and J lost 4 bases, with 12 bases between them. Germline CDR1 reads LNHDA; CDR2 reads SQIVND (reference sequence). This chain's CDR3 is CASSAGRIYEQYF. In nucleotides, the CDR3 is TGTGCCAGTAGTGCGGGACGTATTTACGAGCAGTACTTC.

This chain links TRBV10-3 with TRBJ1-1; 9 bases match TRBD1. Germline V CDR1 and CDR2: ENHRY, SYGVKD. V gave up 6 bases and J gave up 4 bases; unmatched junction bases: 12. The CDR3 has 16 residues. The CDR3 DNA sequence: TGTGCCATCAGCGTTCGTACAGGGGGCGCGAGCACTGAAGCTTTCTTT. This codes for CAISVRTGGASTEAFF.

The chain couples TRBV5-1 to TRBJ2-1; D is perhaps TRBD1 (6 bases). With 1 base removed from V and 8 bases from J, the gap between germline ends came to 13 bases. The CDR3 has 14 residues. Germline assignment: CDR1 SGHRS and CDR2 YFSETQ. The CDR3 here is CASSLLGASDEQFF. CDR3 DNA: TGCGCCAGCAGCTTGCTGGGGGCCTCGGATGAGCAGTTCTTC.

There are many counts of this clone. The V gene is TRBV7-9, the J gene TRBJ2-3; tentative D call: TRBD1 (5 bases). Trimming removed 6 bases at V and 4 bases at J, with 17 bases between. The CDR3 sequence is 15 residues long. The germline V gene has CDR1 SEHNR and CDR2 FQNEAQ (reference sequence). The CDR3 DNA is TGTGCCAGCAGTTCGGACATAGGTGTTTCAGATACGCAGTATTTT. Its translation: CASSSDIGVSDTQYF. Filled out from reference TRBV7-9 and TRBJ2-3, the complete variable domain reads DTGVSQNPRHKITKRGQNVTFRCDPISEHNRLYWYRQTLGQGPEFLTYFQNEAQLEKSRLLSDRFSAERPKGSFSTLEIQRTEQGDSAMYLCASSSDIGVSDTQYFGPGTRLTVL.

J is TRBJ2-2 and V is TRBV5-1; 10 bases map to TRBD2. This CDR3 has 17 residues. The germline CDR1 and CDR2 sequences are SGHRS and YFSETQ. With 9 bases clipped from V and 3 bases from J, the junction kept 14 bases outside the gene matches. The CDR3 region is CATSPGGLAGDTGELFF. In nucleotides, the CDR3 is TGCGCCACCTCCCCCGGGGGGCTAGCGGGGGACACCGGGGAGCTGTTTTTT. Variable domain in full (rest from reference TRBV5-1 and TRBJ2-2): KAGVTQTPRYLIKTRGQQVTLSCSPISGHRSVSWYQQTPGQGLQFLFEYFSETQRNKGNFPGRFSGRQFSNSRSEMNVSTLELGDSALYLCATSPGGLAGDTGELFFGEGSRLTVL.

The CDR3 region has the DNA TGTGCCAGTAACCCGGGGGGACGGCGTAATGAAAAACTGTTTTTT. Its protein is CASNPGGRRNEKLFF. The gene calls are TRBV19 and TRBJ1-4; possibly TRBD1 for D (5 bases). The CDR3 spans 15 residues. The germline CDR1 and CDR2 sequences are LNHDA and SQIVND (reference sequence). Trimming pared 7 bases from V and 4 bases from J, leaving 16 bases between.

The rearrangement links TRBV5-1 to TRBJ1-1; D gene ambiguous. Germline CDR1 SGHRS, CDR2 YFSETQ. CDR3 length: 15 residues. With 6 bases removed from V and 0 bases from J, the gap between germline ends came to 15 bases. The CDR3: CASNSNSGMNTEAFF. Here the CDR3 DNA reads TGCGCCAGCAACTCAAATTCGGGGATGAACACTGAAGCTTTCTTT.

This sequence joins TRBV5-1 and TRBJ1-2; 7 bases match TRBD1. Germline CDR1 SGHRS, CDR2 YFSETQ. The J segment lost 8 bases and the V segment lost 0 bases, leaving 7 bases of the junction unmatched. There are 14 residues in the CDR3. Here the CDR3 reads CASSLANQGDGYTF. The CDR3, as DNA: TGCGCCAGCAGCTTGGCGAATCAGGGGGACGGCTACACCTTC.

This clone occurred once. The chain combines TRBV5-1 with TRBJ2-7; D gene ambiguous. The CDR3 length is 14 residues. CDR1 is SGHRS, CDR2 YFSETQ, per germline. Deletions cut 1 base from V and 0 bases from J, with 8 bases between. The CDR3 DNA follows: TGCGCCAGCAGCTTGTCGATGAGCTCCTACGAGCAGTACTTC. Its translation is CASSLSMSSYEQYF.

In the case of this clone: The same CDR3 also results from other DNA sequences found in this sample. The rearrangement joins TRBV7-9 to TRBJ1-1; no clear D gene. CDR1 is SEHNR, CDR2 FQNEAQ, per germline (reference sequence). The CDR3 is made up of 14 amino acids. The germline V and J ends were trimmed by 1 base and 0 bases, with 6 bases remaining between them. In nucleotides, the CDR3 is TGTGCCAGCAGCTTAGGCGGGGTGAACACTGAAGCTTTCTTT. It codes for CASSLGGVNTEAFF.

V and J are TRBV2 and TRBJ1-1, with D possibly being TRBD1 (5 bases). Trimming stripped 10 bases from V and 3 bases from J, with 21 bases between. The CDR3 loop spans 15 amino acids. Germline assignment: CDR1 SNHLY and CDR2 FYNNEI. The CDR3 here is CATGSGGRGDTEAFF. The CDR3 bases are TGTGCCACCGGGAGCGGGGGGAGAGGAGACACTGAAGCTTTCTTT.

This sequence joins TRBV28 and TRBJ2-2, with D uncertain. The CDR3 is made up of 13 amino acids. Germline CDR1 reads MDHEN; CDR2 reads SYDVKM. Trimming removed 6 bases from V and 6 bases from J, with 11 bases in between. As DNA, the CDR3 is TGTGCCAGCAGCCGCGGAGAGGCCGGGGAGCTGTTTTTT. Its translation: CASSRGEAGELFF.

The chain links TRBV9 to TRBJ2-7; 8 bases are a match to TRBD1. With V trimmed by 4 bases and J by 1 base, 7 bases remained unmatched. CDR1 is SGDLS, CDR2 YYNGEE, per germline. CDR3 length: 15 residues. The CDR3 DNA reads as TGTGCCAGCAGCCCAGGACAGGGCCGGTCCTACGAGCAGTACTTC. This codes for CASSPGQGRSYEQYF. Full variable domain (rest looked up from reference TRBV9 and TRBJ2-7): DSGVTQTPKHLITATGQRVTLRCSPRSGDLSVYWYQQSLDQGLQFLIQYYNGEERAKGNILERFSAQQFPDLHSELNLSSLELGDSALYFCASSPGQGRSYEQYFGPGTRLTVT.

The V and J genes are TRBV30 and TRBJ2-7; D perhaps matches TRBD1 (6 bases). V was pared by 2 bases and J by 0 bases, with 20 bases between. This CDR3 comprises 17 residues. CDR1 and CDR2 from the germline V gene are GTSNPN and SVGIG (reference sequence). As DNA, the CDR3 is TGTGCCTGGAGTCCCTCCACACAGGGCTCGAGCTCCTACGAGCAGTACTTC. Translating gives CAWSPSTQGSSSYEQYF.

This chain connects TRBV6-2 or TRBV6-3 to TRBJ1-2, with TRBD1 matching 8 bases. Trimming took 2 bases from V and 6 from J; bases not matched to a gene: 8. The CDR3 covers 15 residues. Germline values: CDR1 MNHEY, CDR2 SVGEGT. The CDR3 nucleotides read TGTGCCAGCAGTTACGCCAGGGGGCGCGAGGATGGCTACACCTTC. Its protein is CASSYARGREDGYTF.

This rearrangement joins TRBV5-1 to TRBJ2-3; a possible D gene is TRBD1 (5 bases). The CDR3 consists of 16 residues. V dropped 4 bases and J dropped 1 base, with 16 bases sitting between them. Germline V lookup: CDR1 SGHRS, CDR2 YFSETQ. The CDR3 protein is CASSPDQQGGTDTQYF. CDR3 DNA: TGCGCCAGCAGCCCAGACCAGCAGGGTGGCACAGATACGCAGTATTTT.

The V call is TRBV6-2 or TRBV6-3, the J call TRBJ2-5, with D uncertain. V was pared by 6 bases and J by 5 bases, with 13 bases between. The CDR3 is 13 residues long. Germline V gene lookup returns CDR1 MNHEY and CDR2 SVGEGT. CDR3 sequence (DNA): TGTGCCAGCAGACCTCCTTCCGTGGAGACCCAGTACTTC. Translation: CASRPPSVETQYF.

The chain links TRBV10-3 to TRBJ2-1, with D tentatively TRBD1 (6 bases). The germline CDR1 and CDR2 sequences are ENHRY and SYGVKD. V gave up 5 bases and J gave up 6 bases, with 17 bases separating them. CDR3 length: 15 residues. The CDR3 DNA reads as TGTGCCATCAGTCAGAGGGGGACCCAACTCAATGAGCAGTTCTTC. Translated: CAISQRGTQLNEQFF.

The J gene is TRBJ2-4, the V gene TRBV5-4; maybe TRBD2 (6 bases). Germline-derived CDR1 and CDR2 are SGHNT and YYREEE (reference sequence). Between the trimmed V and J ends, which lost 4 bases and 4 bases, there was a span of 15 bases. CDR3 length equals 15 residues. CDR3 region: CASSPASGEKNIQYF. In nucleotides, the CDR3 is TGTGCCAGCAGCCCTGCATCGGGGGAAAAAAACATTCAGTACTTC.

V gene TRBV7-2 combines with J gene TRBJ2-7; 8 nucleotides align to TRBD2. The germline gives CDR1 SGHTA, CDR2 FQGNSA. The CDR3 is made up of 15 amino acids. V shed 6 bases and J 6 bases; nucleotides not matched to a gene: 13. The CDR3 DNA is TGTGCCAGCAGTCGACGGGGGGGCCCACCGGGCGAGCAGTACTTC. Protein sequence: CASSRRGGPPGEQYF.

The rearrangement joins TRBV7-2 to TRBJ1-2, with TRBD1 matching over 7 bases. Trimming took 4 bases from V and 8 from J; bases not matched to a gene: 13. CDR1 is SGHTA, CDR2 FQGNSA, per germline. The CDR3 is made up of 15 amino acids. This CDR3 reads CASSSDYRGVGGYTF. Written as DNA, the CDR3 is TGTGCCAGCAGCTCGGATTACAGGGGAGTGGGCGGCTACACCTTC. Variable domain in full (rest from reference TRBV7-2 and TRBJ1-2): GAGVSQSPSNKVTEKGKDVELRCDPISGHTALYWYRQSLGQGLEFLIYFQGNSAPDKSGLPSDRFSAERTGGSVSTLTIQRTQQEDSAVYLCASSSDYRGVGGYTFGSGTRLTVV.

V and J are TRBV29-1 and TRBJ1-2; 8 bases are shared with TRBD1. Trimming cost V 3 bases and J 8 bases; bases outside gene matches: 5. Germline-derived CDR1 and CDR2 are SQVTM and ANQGSEA. This CDR3 contains 12 residues. The CDR3 is CSVESTGVGYTF. As DNA, the CDR3 is TGCAGCGTTGAGTCGACAGGGGTCGGCTACACCTTC.

The genes are TRBV6-2 or TRBV6-3 and TRBJ2-2, with 16 positions matching TRBD2. CDR1 is MNHEY, CDR2 SVGEGT, per germline. The CDR3 has 17 residues. Trimming at V came to 5 bases and at J to 9 bases, leaving 9 bases not matched to a gene. In DNA form, the CDR3 reads TGTGCCAGCAGTGGGACTAGCGGGAGGGCCGATCGTCGGGAGCTGTTTTTT. It yields the protein CASSGTSGRADRRELFF.

The table lists this clone with many counts. The chain is built from TRBV2 and TRBJ2-7, with D possibly TRBD1 on 6 matching bases. V was cut by 7 bases and J by 5 bases, with 9 bases left in between. CDR1 is SNHLY, CDR2 FYNNEI, per germline. CDR3 length: 11 amino acids. The CDR3 coding sequence is TGTGCCAGCACAGGGGTAAACGAGCAGTACTTC. Translation gives CASTGVNEQYF.